The sequence of this T cell receptor (beta chain) was determined in a study of T cells in Graves' hyperthyroidism and ophthalmopathy. Study observations and caveats: Appearing also in blood were most of the thyroid clonotypes expanded above 0.001.

Amplification yielded TCR beta CDR3 regions, with RNA transcripts as the source. RT-PCR in the first round (using the HTBI primer set) targeted the TCR CDR3. TCRdb reanalysed the multiplex PCR reads using MiXCR and keeps one entry per CDR3 protein. The data contain a few hundred thousand distinct CDR3 sequences, approximately 17% of them singletons. This clonotype was detected many times. Its antigen is as yet unknown. From germline, CDR1 is MDHEN and CDR2 SYDVKM. V gave up 4 bases and J gave up 6 bases, with 18 bases separating them. CDR3 size: 15 residues. The chain uses TRBV28 and TRBJ1-2, with D tentatively TRBD1 (5 bases). The sequence was obtained from a young man with Graves' ophthalmopathy. The material sequenced was blood. The CDR3 region is CASSSVGQIIDGYTF. The CDR3 coding sequence is TGTGCCAGCAGTTCTGTGGGGCAGATAATAGATGGCTACACCTTC.